Described below is a single TCR beta chain sequence and its context. The sample belongs to a study of PD-L1 blockade in urothelial cancer. As for the study in general: About 90% of the roughly 30 patients were men whose urothelial cancer was bladder-origin.

Time point reported: peripheral blood 6 weeks after treatment start. The length of the CDR3 is 15 residues. V gave up 5 bases and J gave up 0 bases, with 11 bases separating them. Germline CDR1 and CDR2: SGHNT and YENEEA. The authors spiked synthetic TCR analog templates into each PCR. TCRdb keeps only in-frame clones here, not all; method: immunoSEQ multiplex PCR. The repertoire holds just over 35,000 clones, approximately 84% seen once, with about 10% in the top ten. The chain uses TRBV11-3 and TRBJ2-1, with a tentative D call TRBD1 (6 bases). Here the sequenced sample was PBMCs, taken around atezolizumab (anti-PD-L1) treatment. This sequence originates from a man aged 40-49 years with urothelial cancer. The CDR3 DNA follows: TGTGCCAGCAGCGCGCGCAGGGGCTCCTACAATGAGCAGTTCTTC. Translation gives CASSARRGSYNEQFF.